Here is one TCR beta chain with its context. Using immunoSEQ multiplex PCR, the repertoire was profiled, and TCRdb retains in-frame clones only, with some absent. In the table there are about 3,700 clones, approximately 24% of which are singletons. The V and J ends lost 5 bases and 4 bases respectively, with 19 bases between them. CDR1 SGHRS and CDR2 YFSETQ come from the germline V gene. CDR3 length: 15 residues. Treatment in this sample: randomized to nivolumab then ipilimumab (arm A) or the reverse (arm B). The data were obtained in a study of sequential checkpoint blockade in melanoma. Study background: DNA from more than 75 pretreatment tumor samples underwent TCRβ immunosequencing. Under 25 patients had matched tumor biopsies before treatment and at week 13 after nivolumab or ipilimumab alone.

Material: tumor tissue (inferred from file names), obtained from a patient given nivolumab and ipilimumab in sequence. This clonotype originated in a human donor with melanoma. The chain is built from TRBV5-1 and TRBJ2-7, with D possibly being TRBD2 (6 bases). The CDR3 nucleotides are TGCGCCAGCAGGTGGGGCCCGGGACTGGGATACGAGCAGTACTTC. Its protein product is CASRWGPGLGYEQYF.